These T cell receptor beta chains were read from a single sample in a study of CD8+ T cells in alopecia areata. Repertoires were generated with immunoSEQ multiplex PCR, while TCRdb's copy carries only in-frame clones and drops some. The sample has around 200,000 clones; about 60% are singletons. The sequencing used CD8+ T cells sorted from blood, collected at week 24, from a patient treated with tofacitinib. These receptors were collected from a human donor with alopecia areata. The CDR3 runs from the conserved cysteine through the conserved F or W. Each record gives: CDR3 protein, CDR3 DNA, V gene, D gene, J gene, clone size, CDR3 length. The D gene is left open where the match is weak. Not all rows give a size; the values are once, few, many and, for expanded clones, a class.

CASSRFGGPPYEQYF TGCGCCAGCAGCCGATTTGGGGGCCCGCCCTACGAGCAGTACTTC TRBV5-1 NA TRBJ2-7 NA 15
CATSWGAGPGELFF TGTGCCACCAGCTGGGGGGCAGGGCCCGGGGAGCTGTTTTTT TRBV15 NA TRBJ2-2 NA 14
CASSLSGQGIGEQYF TGTGCCAGCAGTTTATCGGGACAGGGGATCGGCGAGCAGTACTTC TRBV27 TRBD1 TRBJ2-7 NA 15
CASSLDRGGYGYTF TGCGCCAGCAGCTTGGACAGGGGTGGCTATGGCTACACCTTC TRBV5-1 TRBD1 TRBJ1-2 NA 14
CASSDRVDTQYF TGTGCCAGCAGCGACAGGGTCGATACGCAGTATTTT TRBV2 TRBD1 TRBJ2-3 NA 12
CSVEDLGEQYF TGCAGCGTTGAAGATCTGGGTGAGCAGTACTTC TRBV29-1 NA TRBJ2-7 few 11
CASSLEAGGAVSPLHF TGTGCCAGCAGCTTAGAAGCAGGGGGCGCAGTGTCACCCCTCCACTTT TRBV7-9 TRBD1 TRBJ1-6 few 16
CASSFLAGAQETQYF TGTGCCAGCAGCTTCCTAGCGGGGGCTCAAGAGACCCAGTACTTC TRBV7-9 TRBD2 TRBJ2-5 NA 15
CAWETGGGRETQYF TGTGCCTGGGAGACAGGGGGAGGAAGGGAGACCCAGTACTTC TRBV30 TRBD1 TRBJ2-5 NA 14
CASSSGTANTEAFF TGTGCCAGCAGCTCCGGGACAGCGAACACTGAAGCTTTCTTT TRBV9 TRBD1 TRBJ1-1 NA 14
CASSVGGGRNIQYF TGTGCCAGCAGCGTAGGAGGGGGTAGGAACATTCAGTACTTC TRBV13 NA TRBJ2-4 NA 14
CASSSPGQVGRGQYF TGTGCCAGCAGTTCCCCGGGACAGGTGGGTCGGGGGCAGTACTTC TRBV27 TRBD1 TRBJ2-7 NA 15
CASSRGGANVLTF TGTGCCAGCAGCCGAGGAGGGGCCAACGTCCTGACTTTC TRBV13 NA TRBJ2-6 few 13
CSVEDRRGGYTF TGCAGCGTTGAAGATCGTAGGGGAGGCTACACCTTC TRBV29-1 NA TRBJ1-2 NA 12
CASSGPGVNTEAFF TGTGCCAGCAGTGGTCCGGGGGTGAACACTGAAGCTTTCTTT TRBV2 NA TRBJ1-1 once 14
CASSDTSGTGYSPLHF TGTGCCAGCAGTGACACCTCCGGGACAGGGTATTCACCCCTCCACTTT TRBV6-4 TRBD1 TRBJ1-6 NA 16
CASSAPGLRETQYF TGTGCCAGCAGCGCCCCGGGACTACGGGAGACCCAGTACTTC TRBV5-6 TRBD2 TRBJ2-5 NA 14
CASSLGSSNEKLFF TGTGCCAGCAGCTTGGGGTCCAGCAATGAAAAACTGTTTTTT TRBV7-9 NA TRBJ1-4 NA 14
CASSEQGAGYGYTF TGTGCCAGCAGCGAACAGGGGGCTGGGTATGGCTACACCTTC TRBV9 TRBD1 TRBJ1-2 NA 14
CASARQGPPYEQYF TGTGCCTCCGCCAGACAGGGCCCCCCCTACGAGCAGTACTTC TRBV30 TRBD1 TRBJ2-7 NA 14
CASRDPGTAEGYTF TGCGCCAGCAGAGATCCCGGGACGGCCGAGGGCTACACCTTC TRBV4-1 NA TRBJ1-2 NA 14
CASSSENRVGYTF TGTGCCAGCAGCTCTGAAAACAGGGTTGGCTACACCTTC TRBV7-9 NA TRBJ1-2 NA 13
CASSQDSGANVLTF TGTGCCAGCAGCCAAGACTCTGGGGCCAACGTCCTGACTTTC TRBV16 NA TRBJ2-6 NA 14
CASSIGGNSYEQYF TGTGCCAGTAGTATCGGAGGCAACTCCTACGAGCAGTACTTC TRBV19 NA TRBJ2-7 NA 14
CASSPAIGGEPDTQYF TGTGCCAGCAGCCCCGCAATCGGGGGGGAGCCAGATACGCAGTATTTT TRBV5-6 TRBD2 TRBJ2-3 NA 16
CASSFSARPYEQYF TGTGCCAGCAGCTTTTCGGCCAGGCCCTACGAGCAGTACTTC TRBV13 NA TRBJ2-7 NA 14
CASRDQINRNTIYF TGTGCCAGCAGGGATCAGATAAACAGAAACACCATATATTTT TRBV25-1 NA TRBJ1-3 NA 14
CASSLRGVTEAFF TGTGCCAGCAGCTTACGGGGCGTAACGGAAGCTTTCTTT TRBV13 NA TRBJ1-1 NA 13
CASVAPLSGERTDTQYF TGTGCCAGTGTGGCCCCCCTTAGCGGGGAACGCACAGATACGCAGTATTTT TRBV2 TRBD2 TRBJ2-3 few 17
CASRVGANEQFF TGTGCCAGTCGTGTCGGGGCCAATGAGCAGTTCTTC TRBV19 NA TRBJ2-1 few 12
CASTGREQFF TGTGCCAGCACGGGGCGGGAGCAGTTCTTC TRBV6-1 NA TRBJ2-1 NA 10
CASSPEGDHYEQYF TGTGCCAGCAGCCCGGAGGGGGACCACTACGAGCAGTACTTC TRBV14 NA TRBJ2-7 NA 14
CASSVGTGPNYGYTF TGTGCCAGCAGCGTTGGGACAGGGCCTAACTATGGCTACACCTTC TRBV9 TRBD1 TRBJ1-2 NA 15
CASSVGSGYPGYF TGTGCCAGCAGCGTAGGTAGCGGGTATCCGGGGTACTTC TRBV9 TRBD2 TRBJ2-5 NA 13
CASSFPGRDTEAFF TGTGCCAGCAGCTTCCCGGGGAGGGACACTGAAGCTTTCTTT TRBV13 NA TRBJ1-1 NA 14
CASSSSPGEKDTGELFF TGTGCCAGCAGCTCCAGCCCAGGGGAGAAGGACACCGGGGAGCTGTTTTTT TRBV11-2 NA TRBJ2-2 NA 17
CASSLGGSGQPQHF TGTGCCAGCAGCTTGGGAGGGTCCGGGCAGCCCCAGCATTTT TRBV5-6 NA TRBJ1-5 NA 14
CAWSNSGGTQYF TGTGCCTGGAGTAATAGCGGGGGGACGCAGTATTTT TRBV30 TRBD2 TRBJ2-3 NA 12
CATSRGSLGSYNEQFF TGTGCCACCAGCAGGGGAAGCCTAGGCTCCTACAATGAGCAGTTCTTC TRBV15 NA TRBJ2-1 NA 16
CSTRGGLAGTTSTDTQYF TGCAGCACGCGAGGGGGACTAGCGGGGACTACTAGCACAGATACGCAGTATTTT TRBV29-1 TRBD2 TRBJ2-3 few 18
CASSGDSSSGNTIYF TGCGCCAGCAGCGGAGACAGCAGCTCTGGAAACACCATATATTTT TRBV5-1 NA TRBJ1-3 few 15
CSVEGIHTGELFF TGCAGCGTTGAAGGGATTCACACCGGGGAGCTGTTTTTT TRBV29-1 NA TRBJ2-2 NA 13
CPREGPVIEQYF TGTCCCCGCGAGGGCCCAGTTATCGAGCAGTACTTC TRBV14 NA TRBJ2-7 NA 12
CASSLTGFSTDTQYF TGTGCCAGCAGCTTGACAGGATTCAGCACAGATACGCAGTATTTT TRBV7-9 NA TRBJ2-3 NA 15
CASSQGRGNQPQHF TGCGCCAGCAGTCAAGGGAGGGGGAATCAGCCCCAGCATTTT TRBV23-1 NA TRBJ1-5 NA 14
CASSLDRASREQYF TGCGCCAGCAGCTTGGACAGGGCATCGAGAGAGCAGTACTTC TRBV5-1 NA TRBJ2-7 NA 14
CASSRGTGSEQYF TGTGCCAGTAGTAGGGGGACGGGCTCAGAGCAGTACTTC TRBV19 NA TRBJ2-7 NA 13
CASALVRSGTGLGWANEKLFF TGTGCTAGTGCCCTGGTCCGTTCCGGGACAGGGCTCGGTTGGGCTAATGAAAAACTGTTTTTT TRBV12-5 TRBD1 TRBJ1-4 NA 21
CSVREEGPLDSPLHF TGCAGCGTTCGGGAGGAGGGGCCCCTCGATTCACCCCTCCACTTT TRBV29-1 NA TRBJ1-6 NA 15
CASSPGPDWIDTEAFF TGCGCCAGCAGCCCTGGACCCGATTGGATAGACACTGAAGCTTTCTTT TRBV5-1 NA TRBJ1-1 NA 16
CASSVGDSYEQYF TGTGCCAGCAGCGTAGGGGACTCCTACGAGCAGTACTTC TRBV9 NA TRBJ2-7 NA 13
CASGLWGLQETQYF TGTGCTAGTGGTTTGTGGGGGCTCCAAGAGACCCAGTACTTC TRBV12-5 NA TRBJ2-5 NA 14
CSAGTAHQGEQYF TGCAGCGCCGGGACAGCCCACCAAGGGGAGCAGTACTTC TRBV29-1 TRBD1 TRBJ2-7 NA 13
CASSQEGKGVIMNTEAFF TGCGCCAGCAGCCAAGAGGGAAAGGGAGTTATCATGAACACTGAAGCTTTCTTT TRBV4-1 NA TRBJ1-1 NA 18